These 14 T cell receptor beta chains were all obtained from the same sample, sequenced in a study of shared clonotypes between healthy human individuals. Data came from immunoSEQ multiplex PCR; TCRdb stores just in-frame clones and leaves some out. The table records approximately 2.1 million clones, just over 90% of them present only once. The sequenced sample consisted of naive CD4+ T cells from PBMCs. Sample subset: CD45RA+ positively selected. All receptors derive from a man aged 18 to 29 in good health. Some clones in this sample may be carry-over from other donors' samples.

About this clone: Additional DNA sequences in this sample encode the identical CDR3. This sequence joins TRBV5-1 and TRBJ1-1; the match to TRBD1 covers 7 bases. The CDR3 length is 12 residues. Germline CDR1 reads SGHRS; CDR2 reads YFSETQ. Unmatched junction bases numbered 1, after V lost 4 bases and J lost 4 bases. CDR3 protein: CASSAGGTEAFF. For the CDR3, the DNA is TGCGCCAGCAGCGCAGGGGGCACTGAAGCTTTCTTT. Filled out from reference TRBV5-1 and TRBJ1-1, the complete variable domain reads KAGVTQTPRYLIKTRGQQVTLSCSPISGHRSVSWYQQTPGQGLQFLFEYFSETQRNKGNFPGRFSGRQFSNSRSEMNVSTLELGDSALYLCASSAGGTEAFFGQGTRLTVV.

The CDR3 nucleotides read TGTGCCAGCAGTCCAAGGACAGAAAGTCAGCCCCAGCATTTT. This gives the protein CASSPRTESQPQHF. J is TRBJ1-5 and V is TRBV27; TRBD1 is a possible D gene (6 bases). There are 14 residues in the CDR3. Germline V gives CDR1 MNHEY, CDR2 SMNVEV (reference sequence). Trimming stripped 5 bases from V and 6 bases from J, with 14 bases between.

The chain carries TRBV18 and TRBJ1-1; TRBD1 is a possible D gene (5 bases). Trimming left V 1 base short and J 2 bases short, with 11 bases between. The germline gives CDR1 KGHSH, CDR2 LQKENI. This CDR3 contains 15 residues. In DNA form, the CDR3 reads TGTGCCAGCTCACCACGGGTCGGGGGAAACACTGAAGCTTTCTTT. Translating it yields CASSPRVGGNTEAFF.

The chain couples TRBV28 to TRBJ2-7; 13 nucleotides line up with TRBD2. J was trimmed by 6 bases and V by 7 bases; bases with no gene match: 9. The CDR3 spans 15 residues. Germline CDR1 and CDR2: MDHEN and SYDVKM. The CDR3 nucleotides read TGTGCCAGCACTCCGTCCGGGACTAGCGGGATCGAGCAGTACTTC. This gives the protein CASTPSGTSGIEQYF. Full variable domain (outside the CDR3, taken from reference TRBV28 and TRBJ2-7): DVKVTQSSRYLVKRTGEKVFLECVQDMDHENMFWYRQDPGLGLRLIYFSYDVKMKEKGDIPEGYSVSREKKERFSLILESASTNQTSMYLCASTPSGTSGIEQYFGPGTRLTVT.

The rearrangement links TRBV7-2 to TRBJ2-4; D uncertain. V was pared by 1 base and J by 0 bases, with 4 bases between. This CDR3 spans 14 amino acids. Germline V gene lookup returns CDR1 SGHTA and CDR2 FQGNSA. The CDR3 region is CASSLVLAKNIQYF. The CDR3 DNA reads TGTGCCAGCAGCTTAGTGCTAGCCAAAAACATTCAGTACTTC.

The CDR3 loop is CSVGRPGQQSYEQYF. The DNA for the CDR3 is TGCAGCGTGGGCCGACCGGGACAACAGTCCTACGAGCAGTACTTC. This sequence joins TRBV29-1 and TRBJ2-7, with D perhaps TRBD1 (6 bases). V was pared by 6 bases and J by 1 base, with 19 bases between. CDR3 length: 15 residues. Germline values: CDR1 SQVTM, CDR2 ANQGSEA.

The rearrangement joins TRBV4-3 to TRBJ2-2; 9 bases fit TRBD2. V trimming: 2 bases; J trimming: 5 bases; junction bases outside the gene matches: 6. From germline, CDR1 is LGHNA and CDR2 YSLEER. CDR3 length: 16 residues. CDR3: CASSQTSGRLTGELFF. In nucleotides, the CDR3 is TGCGCCAGCAGCCAAACAAGCGGGAGGTTGACCGGGGAGCTGTTTTTT.

This clone turned up a few times. V gene TRBV18 combines with J gene TRBJ2-1; D may be TRBD2 (5 bases). V lost 5 bases and J 9 bases, leaving 14 bases between the germline ends. Germline CDR1 KGHSH, CDR2 LQKENI. The CDR3 sequence is 13 residues long. In DNA, the CDR3 is TGTGCCAGCTCAGCCACTAGTTTGGGTGAGCAGTTCTTC. Its translation: CASSATSLGEQFF.

The rearrangement joins TRBV29-1 to TRBJ2-3, with D tentatively TRBD1 (6 bases). This CDR3 contains 14 residues. Germline CDR1 reads SQVTM; CDR2 reads ANQGSEA. The V and J ends lost 4 bases and 2 bases respectively, with 13 bases between them. CDR3 nucleotides: TGCAGCGTTGCGCGGACAGCATACACAGATACGCAGTATTTT. Its translation is CSVARTAYTDTQYF.

CDR3 in DNA: TGTGCCAGCAGACCAGCCCCCCAAGGACCCTATGGCTACACCTTC. Translation gives CASRPAPQGPYGYTF. V gene TRBV27 combines with J gene TRBJ1-2; D uncertain. The CDR3 runs 15 residues. Germline CDR1 is MNHEY and CDR2 is SMNVEV (reference sequence). Trimming left V 6 bases short and J 4 bases short, with 18 bases between.

The chain employs TRBV7-8 and TRBJ1-5, with 8 positions matching TRBD1. Per germline, CDR1 SGHVS and CDR2 FQNEAQ. CDR3 length equals 18 residues. Trimming removed 2 bases from V and 7 bases from J; junction bases left unmatched: 16. CDR3 in amino acids: CASSLSRGRQGARQPQHF. As DNA, the CDR3 is TGTGCCAGCAGCTTAAGTCGGGGGAGGCAGGGGGCTAGGCAGCCCCAGCATTTT.

The chain carries TRBV28 and TRBJ2-5, with D perhaps matching TRBD2 (6 bases). The CDR3 contains 16 residues. V gave up 5 bases and J gave up 5 bases, with 21 bases separating them. Germline V CDR1 and CDR2: MDHEN, SYDVKM. CDR3 amino acids: CASSALLREFGETQYF. The CDR3 DNA is TGTGCCAGCAGTGCACTCCTCCGGGAGTTCGGCGAGACCCAGTACTTC.

In this sample, this clone turned up a few times. The sample holds other DNA sequences that translate to the same CDR3. The chain carries TRBV7-3 and TRBJ2-1; possibly TRBD2 for D (6 bases). The CDR3 length is 14 residues. Trimming took off 5 bases at V and 0 bases at J, with 8 bases between the two ends. Germline V gives CDR1 SGHTA, CDR2 FQGTGA. CDR3 loop: CASSPGGSYNEQFF. As DNA, the CDR3 is TGTGCCAGCAGCCCCGGGGGCTCCTACAATGAGCAGTTCTTC.

The chain joins TRBV5-1 to TRBJ2-1, with D perhaps matching TRBD2 (6 bases). Germline V gives CDR1 SGHRS, CDR2 YFSETQ. The V gene lost 3 bases and the J gene lost 7 bases, with 14 bases spanning the gap. The CDR3 totals 14 residues. The CDR3 protein is CASSWDSAGNEQFF. The CDR3 coding sequence is TGCGCCAGCAGCTGGGACTCGGCGGGGAATGAGCAGTTCTTC.